Shown below are 14 T cell receptor beta chains from a single sample sequenced in a study of CD8+CD57+ T cells in acquired aplastic anemia. Genomic DNA, serving as template, underwent TCR beta VDJ and CDR3 profiling. TCRdb redid the calling of the reads with MiXCR, one entry per CDR3 protein. The table includes over 150,000 distinct CDR3 sequences, about 50% detected once. Selection for sequencing was limited to patients who had shown CD8+CD57+ cell expansion by flow cytometry. Sequenced: sorted CD4+, CD8+, or CD8+CD57+ T cells (not recorded which) from PBMCs. Receptor source: a human donor with aplastic anemia.

The chain uses TRBV15 and TRBJ1-6; D call uncertain. Germline V gene sequence: CDR1 LNHNV, CDR2 YYDKDF (reference sequence). CDR3 length equals 13 residues. V shed 3 bases and J shed 11 bases, with 11 bases lying between them. The CDR3 coding sequence is TGTGCCACCAGCAGCCCCGGTTTACCACCCCTCCACTTT. Translated: CATSSPGLPPLHF.

In its sample, this clonotype was seen a few times. The chain uses TRBV3-1 and TRBJ1-1; 7 bases align to TRBD1. The CDR3 runs 14 residues. Trimming took 6 bases from V and 1 from J; bases not matched to a gene: 5. Germline V lookup: CDR1 LGHDT, CDR2 YNNKEL (reference sequence). The CDR3 sequence: CASRTQGSNTEAFF. CDR3 in DNA: TGTGCCAGCAGAACACAGGGGTCGAACACTGAAGCTTTCTTT.

This chain uses TRBV29-1 with TRBJ2-7; 8 nucleotides align to TRBD1. V lost 6 bases and J lost 6; bases outside the gene matches: 13. The CDR3 has 14 residues. Per germline, CDR1 SQVTM and CDR2 ANQGSEA. Written as DNA, the CDR3 is TGCAGCGTCGACCCGGGACAGGCCTTATTCGAGCAGTACTTC. Its protein product is CSVDPGQALFEQYF.

This chain links TRBV7-4 with TRBJ2-1; no firm D call. The germline V gene has CDR1 SGHVT and CDR2 SQSDAQ. Trimming left V 6 bases short and J 8 bases short, with 8 bases between. The CDR3 spans 11 residues. CDR3 in amino acids: CASSFGYEQFF. CDR3 nucleotides: TGTGCCAGCAGTTTCGGCTATGAGCAGTTCTTC.

Comments on this clonotype: This may arise from a read error, as a much more abundant clone is one base away. The chain is built from TRBV6-1 and TRBJ2-3; unclear D gene. V lost 8 bases and J lost 7, with 7 bases in between. CDR3 length equals 10 residues. Germline-derived CDR1 and CDR2 are MNHNS and SASEGT. CDR3 coding DNA: TGTGCCAGCGAATTGAATACGCAGTATTTT. It translates to CASELNTQYF.

The table lists this clonotype with a few counts. The chain uses TRBV20-1 and TRBJ2-5; 7 bases are shared with TRBD1. The CDR3 is made up of 12 amino acids. The J segment lost 2 bases and the V segment lost 5 bases, leaving 2 bases of the junction unmatched. The germline CDR1 and CDR2 sequences are DFQATT and SNEGSKA (reference sequence). CDR3 DNA sequence: TGCAGTGCTGGGACAGTACAAGAGACCCAGTACTTC. Translation gives CSAGTVQETQYF.

This clonotype came up many times. The chain combines TRBV5-6 with TRBJ1-5; 9 positions match TRBD1. CDR3 length: 17 residues. V shed 0 bases, J shed 3 bases, and the junction held 7 bases outside the gene matches. Germline CDR1 SGHDT, CDR2 YYEEEE. The CDR3 DNA sequence: TGTGCCAGCAGCTTGGGGGGGACAGGGTGGGACAATCAGCCCCAGCATTTT. Encoded protein: CASSLGGTGWDNQPQHF.

V usage is TRBV20-1 and J usage is TRBJ1-6, with D tentatively TRBD1 (6 bases). This CDR3 spans 16 amino acids. Germline CDR1 is DFQATT and CDR2 is SNEGSKA (reference sequence). Deletions cut 3 bases from V and 7 bases from J, with 19 bases between. CDR3 sequence (DNA): TGCAGTGCTAGGCTGTACAGGGACGGTATCAATTCACCCCTCCACTTT. Its translation: CSARLYRDGINSPLHF.

This clonotype is a singleton in its sample. This chain connects TRBV12-3 or TRBV12-4 to TRBJ1-1; 7 bases are a match to TRBD1. Trimming removed 6 bases from V and 5 bases from J; junction bases left unmatched: 6. The CDR3 is 13 residues long. This CDR3 reads CASRMTGSTEAFF. The DNA for the CDR3 is TGTGCCAGCAGGATGACAGGGAGTACTGAAGCTTTCTTT.

A remark on this clonotype: As the CDR3 is not closed by the conserved phenylalanine or tryptophan, this likely results from a read error. The chain employs TRBV7-3 and TRBJ2-2; D not resolved. The germline gives CDR1 SGHTA, CDR2 FQGTGA. The CDR3 has 12 amino acids. The CDR3 region has the DNA TGTGCCGGCAGCTTAGTGCCCGGGGAGCTGTTTGTT. The encoded protein is CAGSLVPGELFV.

A remark on this clonotype: A read error may account for a junction end that differs from germline. V usage is TRBV25-1 and J usage is TRBJ1-2; 8 bases align to TRBD1. The CDR3 is 14 residues long. Germline-derived CDR1 and CDR2 are MGHDK and SYGVNS. In nucleotides, the CDR3 is TGTGCCTGCAGCCCCTGGAAACAGGGGGATGGCTACACCTTC. It is translated as CACSPWKQGDGYTF.

The chain uses TRBV20-1 and TRBJ1-1; tentatively, D is TRBD1 (6 bases). This CDR3 comprises 14 residues. V lost 2 bases and J lost 4, with 14 bases in between. CDR1 and CDR2 from the germline V gene are DFQATT and SNEGSKA (reference sequence). CDR3 loop: CSARRAQGSTEAFF. The CDR3 DNA follows: TGCAGTGCTAGAAGGGCTCAGGGGTCCACTGAAGCTTTCTTT.

The sample holds one count of this clonotype. The rearrangement links TRBV2 to TRBJ2-7; D might be TRBD1 (5 bases). The germline V and J ends were trimmed by 5 bases and 2 bases, with 13 bases remaining between them. The V gene's germline CDR1 is SNHLY and CDR2 FYNNEI. This CDR3 is 14 amino acids long. CDR3 protein: CASSLIGAPYEQYF. The CDR3 nucleotides are TGTGCCAGCAGTTTAATAGGGGCCCCCTACGAGCAGTACTTC.

In this sample, this clonotype turned up many times. The chain has TRBV7-2 and TRBJ1-3; D is ambiguous. CDR3 length: 14 residues. The germline CDR1 and CDR2 sequences are SGHTA and FQGNSA. V lost 2 bases, J lost 3 bases, and 8 bases lay in between. This CDR3 is CASSLMGGGNTIYF. The CDR3 bases are TGTGCCAGCAGCTTAATGGGTGGTGGAAACACCATATATTTT.